This TCR delta chain was obtained from a study of gamma-delta T cells after stem cell transplantation. The CDR3 is made up of 19 amino acids. Trimming at V came to 1 base and at J to 1 base, leaving 12 bases not matched to a gene. Germline V gene sequence: CDR1 GEAIGNYY, CDR2 EKD. TCRdb fed the RT-PCR reads into CATT to redo clone calling. Of 1,300 or so delta-chain clones listed, 4.5% to 5% are singletons. Note on this clone: The mismatch at residue 13 between this DNA's translation and the TCRdb protein of a much larger clone likely reflects a read error; the protein shown is translated from the DNA.

Sequencing input: gamma-delta T cells. The TCR originated in a human donor. It is not recorded whose cells these are; they may come from a transplant donor. V gene TRDV2 combines with J gene TRDJ1, with 12 bases fitting TRDD3. The CDR3 nucleotides read TGTGCCTGTGACACGGTCCGTACTGGGGGATACAGCTCCACCGATAAACTCATCTTT. It translates to CACDTVRTGGYSSTDKLIF.